The next 10 T cell receptor beta chains were all read from a single sample in a study of OX40 agonist ivuxolimab in advanced cancers. Libraries were prepared by immunoSEQ multiplex PCR; TCRdb keeps only in-frame clonotypes and omits some of them. The sample includes around 77,000 clones, 65% to 90% of them seen just once. The sequenced sample was CD4+ or CD8+ T cells sorted from blood, obtained in a trial of the OX40 agonist ivuxolimab. The receptors were gathered from an adult with an advanced solid tumor such as melanoma, head and neck, liver or kidney cancer.

V is TRBV6-5 and J is TRBJ1-6; D is possibly TRBD1 (5 bases). V lost 7 bases, J lost 4 bases, and 11 bases lay in between. The CDR3 spans 14 residues. CDR1 and CDR2 from the germline V gene are MNHEY and SVGAGI. CDR3 loop: CASKGTGYNSPLHF. CDR3 nucleotides: TGTGCCAGCAAGGGGACGGGTTATAATTCACCCCTCCACTTT.

The chain uses TRBV7-2 and TRBJ2-5, with D unclear. The CDR3 loop spans 14 amino acids. The V end was cut by 5 bases, the J end by 0 bases, with 10 bases between. Per germline, CDR1 SGHTA and CDR2 FQGNSA. CDR3 in amino acids: CASSQRRNQETQYF. CDR3 DNA sequence: TGTGCCAGCAGCCAGAGGCGGAACCAAGAGACCCAGTACTTC. The full variable domain, with the rest looked up from reference TRBV7-2 and TRBJ2-5, is GAGVSQSPSNKVTEKGKDVELRCDPISGHTALYWYRQSLGQGLEFLIYFQGNSAPDKSGLPSDRFSAERTGGSVSTLTIQRTQQEDSAVYLCASSQRRNQETQYFGPGTRLLVL.

This clone was counted only a few times. The gene calls are TRBV7-6 and TRBJ2-2, with 9 bases that match TRBD1. Unmatched junction bases numbered 5, after V lost 3 bases and J lost 6 bases. CDR1 is SGHVS and CDR2 is FNYEAQ in the germline V gene. The CDR3 loop spans 15 amino acids. CDR3 residues: CASSFLGQGSGELFF. CDR3 nucleotide sequence: TGTGCCAGCAGCTTTCTGGGACAGGGTTCCGGGGAGCTGTTTTTT.

V is TRBV7-9 and J is TRBJ2-2; TRBD1 matches at 11 bases. J lost 7 bases, V lost 1 base, and 2 bases had no gene match. Per the germline V gene, CDR1 is SEHNR and CDR2 is FQNEAQ (reference sequence). The CDR3 is 15 amino acids. CDR3 sequence (DNA): TGTGCCAGCAGCTTAGGGACAGGGGGCATCGGGGAGCTGTTTTTT. This encodes CASSLGTGGIGELFF.

V and J are TRBV18 and TRBJ1-1, with 9 bases aligning to TRBD1. Germline V gene lookup returns CDR1 KGHSH and CDR2 LQKENI. The CDR3 has 13 residues. Germline trimming cut 5 bases from V and 10 bases from J; bases unmatched to any gene: 8. The CDR3 is CASSTRTGELAFF. DNA for the CDR3: TGTGCCAGCTCAACGCGGACAGGGGAATTAGCTTTCTTT.

This chain connects TRBV2 to TRBJ1-6, with a possible D match to TRBD1 (5 bases). V lost 8 bases and J 0 bases, leaving 11 bases between the germline ends. CDR3 length: 15 residues. Germline values: CDR1 SNHLY, CDR2 FYNNEI. The CDR3 DNA follows: TGTGCCAGCGTGGGGGGAAGCTCCTATAATTCACCCCTCCACTTT. Translated, it gives CASVGGSSYNSPLHF.

This chain links TRBV4-3 with TRBJ2-3; perhaps TRBD2 as D (7 bases). The CDR3 extends over 16 amino acids. Germline V gene sequence: CDR1 LGHNA, CDR2 YSLEER. V lost 1 base to trimming and J lost 5 bases, with 16 bases between them. The CDR3 loop is CASSQAPRGAGDTQYF. CDR3 DNA: TGCGCCAGCAGCCAAGCCCCCCGGGGGGCAGGAGATACGCAGTATTTT.

This clone was picked up one time. The J gene is TRBJ2-1, the V gene TRBV13; 14 bases align to TRBD2. The germline V gene encodes CDR1 PRHDT and CDR2 FYEKMQ (reference sequence). The CDR3 totals 15 residues. The V and J ends lost 5 bases and 7 bases, in that order; junction bases with no gene match: 4. Written as DNA, the CDR3 is TGTGCCAGCAGCCCCAGACTAGCGGGGGGGAATGAGCAGTTCTTC. Amino acid sequence: CASSPRLAGGNEQFF.

The CDR3 here is CASSLVGGILGGTDTQYF. CDR3 DNA sequence: TGCGCCAGCAGCCTGGTAGGAGGGATCCTCGGGGGCACAGATACGCAGTATTTT. The chain couples TRBV5-1 to TRBJ2-3, with a possible D match to TRBD2 (6 bases). This CDR3 is 18 amino acids long. Trimming cost V 4 bases and J 1 base, with 22 bases left between them. Per germline, CDR1 SGHRS and CDR2 YFSETQ.

The chain links TRBV18 to TRBJ2-3, with a tentative D call TRBD2 (6 bases). Trimming left V 3 bases short and J 2 bases short, with 15 bases between. CDR3 length: 16 residues. From germline, CDR1 is KGHSH and CDR2 LQKENI. The CDR3 spells CASSPFPGESTDTQYF. The CDR3, as DNA: TGTGCCAGCTCACCTTTCCCGGGGGAGTCCACAGATACGCAGTATTTT.